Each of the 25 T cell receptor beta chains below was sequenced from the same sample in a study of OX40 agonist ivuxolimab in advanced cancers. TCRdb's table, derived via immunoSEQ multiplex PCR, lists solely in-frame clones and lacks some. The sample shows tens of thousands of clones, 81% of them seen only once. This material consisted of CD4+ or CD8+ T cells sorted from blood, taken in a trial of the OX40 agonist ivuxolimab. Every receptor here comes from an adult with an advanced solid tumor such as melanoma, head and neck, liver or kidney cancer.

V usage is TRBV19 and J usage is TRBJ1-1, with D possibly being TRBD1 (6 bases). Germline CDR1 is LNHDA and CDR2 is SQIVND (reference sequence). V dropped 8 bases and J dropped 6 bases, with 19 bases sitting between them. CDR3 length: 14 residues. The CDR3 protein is CASFLGGAGAEAFF. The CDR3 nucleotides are TGTGCCAGTTTTTTGGGGGGGGCTGGCGCTGAAGCTTTCTTT. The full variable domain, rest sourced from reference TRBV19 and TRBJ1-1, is DGGITQSPKYLFRKEGQNVTLSCEQNLNHDAMYWYRQDPGQGLRLIYYSQIVNDFQKGDIAEGYSVSREKKESFPLTVTSAQKNPTAFYLCASFLGGAGAEAFFGQGTRLTVV.

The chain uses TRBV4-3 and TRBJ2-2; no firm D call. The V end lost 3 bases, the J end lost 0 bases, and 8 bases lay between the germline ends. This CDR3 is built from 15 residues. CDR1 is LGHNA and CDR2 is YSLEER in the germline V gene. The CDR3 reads CASSQIAANTGELFF. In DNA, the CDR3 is TGCGCCAGCAGCCAGATAGCTGCGAACACCGGGGAGCTGTTTTTT.

In nucleotides, the CDR3 is TGTGCCAGCAGTTTACAGGGGGCGGGCGGAACAGATACGCAGTATTTT. It encodes CASSLQGAGGTDTQYF. The V call is TRBV2, the J call TRBJ2-3, with TRBD1 identical over 9 bases. The CDR3 runs to 16 residues. Germline CDR1 is SNHLY and CDR2 is FYNNEI. Trimming took 5 bases from V and 3 from J; bases not matched to a gene: 9.

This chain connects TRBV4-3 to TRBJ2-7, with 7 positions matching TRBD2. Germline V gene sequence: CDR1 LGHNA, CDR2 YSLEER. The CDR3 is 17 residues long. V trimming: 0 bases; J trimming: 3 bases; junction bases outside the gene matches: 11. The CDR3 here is CASSQEGSWAGDYEQYF. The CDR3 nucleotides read TGCGCCAGCAGCCAAGAGGGGTCGTGGGCGGGGGACTACGAGCAGTACTTC.

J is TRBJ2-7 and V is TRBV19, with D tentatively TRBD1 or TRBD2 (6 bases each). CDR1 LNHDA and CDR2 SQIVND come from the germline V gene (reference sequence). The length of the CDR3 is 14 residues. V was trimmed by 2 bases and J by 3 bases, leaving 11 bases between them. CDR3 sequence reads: CASSIRKGGYEQYF. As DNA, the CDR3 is TGTGCCAGTAGTATACGAAAGGGGGGCTACGAGCAGTACTTC.

In nucleotides, the CDR3 is TGTGCCAGCAGCTTAGGGGAGCCTGGGAGAGCTAATGAAAAACTGTTTTTT. Its protein is CASSLGEPGRANEKLFF. The chain uses TRBV11-3 and TRBJ1-4; D unresolved. The CDR3 consists of 17 residues. The V and J ends lost 1 base and 3 bases respectively, with 15 bases between them. CDR1 is SGHNT, CDR2 YENEEA, per germline. Complete variable domain (other parts from reference TRBV11-3 and TRBJ1-4): EAGVVQSPRYKIIEKKQPVAFWCNPISGHNTLYWYLQNLGQGPELLIRYENEEAVDDSQLPKDRFSAERLKGVDSTLKIQPAELGDSAVYLCASSLGEPGRANEKLFFGSGTQLSVL.

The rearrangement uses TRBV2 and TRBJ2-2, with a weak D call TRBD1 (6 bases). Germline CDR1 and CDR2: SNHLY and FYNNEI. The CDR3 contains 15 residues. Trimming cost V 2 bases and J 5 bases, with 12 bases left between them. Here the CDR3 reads CASSELDRITGELFF. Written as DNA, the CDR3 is TGTGCCAGCAGTGAACTGGACAGAATTACCGGGGAGCTGTTTTTT.

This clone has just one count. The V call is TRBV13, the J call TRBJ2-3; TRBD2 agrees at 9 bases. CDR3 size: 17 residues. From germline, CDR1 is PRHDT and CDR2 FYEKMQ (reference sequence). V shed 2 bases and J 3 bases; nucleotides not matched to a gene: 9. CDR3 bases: TGTGCCAGCAGCTTAACTCTAGCGGGGACGAGGACAGATACGCAGTATTTT. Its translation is CASSLTLAGTRTDTQYF.

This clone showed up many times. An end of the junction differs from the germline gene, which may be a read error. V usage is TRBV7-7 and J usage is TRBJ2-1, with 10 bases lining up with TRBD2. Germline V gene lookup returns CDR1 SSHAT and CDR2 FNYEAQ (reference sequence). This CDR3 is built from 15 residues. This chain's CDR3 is CASSSGTSATNEQFF. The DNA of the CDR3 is TGTGCTAGCAGCTCCGGGACTAGCGCTACTAATGAGCAGTTCTTC.

CDR3 region: CASSAAYEQYF. The CDR3 region has the DNA TGTGCCAGCTCAGCCGCCTACGAGCAGTACTTC. J is TRBJ2-7 and V is TRBV2, with D unresolved. Deletions cut 8 bases from V and 2 bases from J, with 7 bases between. Germline V gene lookup returns CDR1 SNHLY and CDR2 FYNNEI. The length of the CDR3 is 11 residues.

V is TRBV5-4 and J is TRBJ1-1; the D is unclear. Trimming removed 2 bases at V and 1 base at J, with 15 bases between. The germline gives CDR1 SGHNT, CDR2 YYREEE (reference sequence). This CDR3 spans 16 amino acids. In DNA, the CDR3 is TGTGCCAGCAGCTTAGGGAAAGGCAGGACGAACACTGAAGCTTTCTTT. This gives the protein CASSLGKGRTNTEAFF.

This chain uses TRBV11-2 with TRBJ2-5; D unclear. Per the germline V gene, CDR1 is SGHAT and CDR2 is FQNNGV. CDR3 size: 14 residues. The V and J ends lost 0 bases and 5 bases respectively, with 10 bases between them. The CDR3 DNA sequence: TGTGCCAGCAGCTTAGATGTTGTGGCCGAGACCCAGTACTTC. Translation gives CASSLDVVAETQYF. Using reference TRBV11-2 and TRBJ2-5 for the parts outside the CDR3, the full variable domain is EAGVAQSPRYKIIEKRQSVAFWCNPISGHATLYWYQQILGQGPKLLIQFQNNGVVDDSQLPKDRFSAERLKGVDSTLKIQPAKLEDSAVYLCASSLDVVAETQYFGPGTRLLVL.

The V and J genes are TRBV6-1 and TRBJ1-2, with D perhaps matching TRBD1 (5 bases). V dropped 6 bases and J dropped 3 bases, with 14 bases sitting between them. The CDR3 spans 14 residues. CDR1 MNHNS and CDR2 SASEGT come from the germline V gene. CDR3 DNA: TGTGCCAGCAGGGGGACTCCGAGGGACTATGGCTACACCTTC. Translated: CASRGTPRDYGYTF.

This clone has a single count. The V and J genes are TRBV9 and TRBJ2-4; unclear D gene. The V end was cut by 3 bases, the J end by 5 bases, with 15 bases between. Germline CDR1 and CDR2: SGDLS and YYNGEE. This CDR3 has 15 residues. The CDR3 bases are TGTGCCAGCAGCGGCTACGGTCTTAGGGAAAACATTCAGTACTTC. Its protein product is CASSGYGLRENIQYF.

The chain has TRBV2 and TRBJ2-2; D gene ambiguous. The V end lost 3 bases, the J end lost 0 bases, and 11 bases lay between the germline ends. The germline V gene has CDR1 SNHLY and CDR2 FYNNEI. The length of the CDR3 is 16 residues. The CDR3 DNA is TGTGCCAGCAGTGAGAAAGGAAAAGCGAACACCGGGGAGCTGTTTTTT. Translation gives CASSEKGKANTGELFF.

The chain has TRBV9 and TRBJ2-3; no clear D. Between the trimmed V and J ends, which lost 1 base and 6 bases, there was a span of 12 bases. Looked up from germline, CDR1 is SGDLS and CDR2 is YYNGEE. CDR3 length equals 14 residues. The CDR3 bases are TGTGCCAGCAGCGTACCGCCGGCGATCGATACGCAGTATTTT. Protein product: CASSVPPAIDTQYF.

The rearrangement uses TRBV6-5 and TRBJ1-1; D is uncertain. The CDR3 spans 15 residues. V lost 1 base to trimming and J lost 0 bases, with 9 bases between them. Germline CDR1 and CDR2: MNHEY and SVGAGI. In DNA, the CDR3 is TGTGCCAGCAGTTACTTGACGACGGTGAACACTGAAGCTTTCTTT. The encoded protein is CASSYLTTVNTEAFF.

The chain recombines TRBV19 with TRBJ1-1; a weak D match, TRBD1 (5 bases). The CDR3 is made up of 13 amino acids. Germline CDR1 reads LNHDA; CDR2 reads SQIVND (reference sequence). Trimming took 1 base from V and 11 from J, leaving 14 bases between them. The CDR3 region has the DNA TGTGCCAGTAGTATAGGGGACGGACATGTGGCTTTCTTT. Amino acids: CASSIGDGHVAFF.

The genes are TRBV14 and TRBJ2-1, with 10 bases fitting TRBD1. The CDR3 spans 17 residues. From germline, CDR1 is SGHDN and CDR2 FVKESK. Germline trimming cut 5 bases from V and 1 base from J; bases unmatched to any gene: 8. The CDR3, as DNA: TGTGCCAGCAGCTACTGGACAGGGGGAGGGTCCTACAATGAGCAGTTCTTC. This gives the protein CASSYWTGGGSYNEQFF.

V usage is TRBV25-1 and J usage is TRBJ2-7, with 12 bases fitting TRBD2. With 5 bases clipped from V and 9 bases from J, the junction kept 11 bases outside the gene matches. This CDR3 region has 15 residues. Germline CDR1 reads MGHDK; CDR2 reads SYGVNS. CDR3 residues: CASSPRLAGVQVQYF. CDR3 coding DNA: TGTGCCAGCAGTCCACGACTAGCGGGAGTGCAAGTGCAGTACTTC.

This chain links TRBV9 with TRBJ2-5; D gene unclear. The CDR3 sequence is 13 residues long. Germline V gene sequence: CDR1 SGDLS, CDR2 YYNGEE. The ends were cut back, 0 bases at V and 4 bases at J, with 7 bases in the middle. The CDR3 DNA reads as TGTGCCAGCAGCGTAGTGAACGGAGAGACCCAGTACTTC. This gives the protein CASSVVNGETQYF.

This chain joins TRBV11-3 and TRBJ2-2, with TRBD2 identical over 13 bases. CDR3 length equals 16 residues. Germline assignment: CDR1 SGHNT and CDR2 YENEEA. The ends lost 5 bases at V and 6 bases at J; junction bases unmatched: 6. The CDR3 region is CASSPRLAGGAGELFF. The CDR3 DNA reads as TGTGCCAGCAGCCCCAGACTAGCGGGGGGCGCCGGGGAGCTGTTTTTT. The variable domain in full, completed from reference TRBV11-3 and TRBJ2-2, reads EAGVVQSPRYKIIEKKQPVAFWCNPISGHNTLYWYLQNLGQGPELLIRYENEEAVDDSQLPKDRFSAERLKGVDSTLKIQPAELGDSAVYLCASSPRLAGGAGELFFGEGSRLTVL.

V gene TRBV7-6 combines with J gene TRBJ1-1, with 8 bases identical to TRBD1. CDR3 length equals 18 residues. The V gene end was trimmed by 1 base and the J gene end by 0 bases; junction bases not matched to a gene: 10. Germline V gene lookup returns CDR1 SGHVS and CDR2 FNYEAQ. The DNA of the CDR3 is TGTGCCAGCAGCTTAGATCGGTTGACAGGGGATCTGAACACTGAAGCTTTCTTT. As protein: CASSLDRLTGDLNTEAFF.

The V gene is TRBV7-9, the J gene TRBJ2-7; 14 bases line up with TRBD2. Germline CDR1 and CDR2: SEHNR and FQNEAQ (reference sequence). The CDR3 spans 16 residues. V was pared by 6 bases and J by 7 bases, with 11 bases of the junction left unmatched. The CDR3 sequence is CASSPLGLAGVGEQYF. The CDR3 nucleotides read TGTGCCAGCAGTCCTTTGGGACTAGCGGGAGTTGGGGAGCAGTACTTC.

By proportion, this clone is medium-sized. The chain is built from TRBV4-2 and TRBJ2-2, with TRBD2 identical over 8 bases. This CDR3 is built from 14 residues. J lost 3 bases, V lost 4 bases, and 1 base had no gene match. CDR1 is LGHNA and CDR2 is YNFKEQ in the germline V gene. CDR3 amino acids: CASSPGLDTGELFF. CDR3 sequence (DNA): TGTGCCAGCAGCCCGGGACTAGACACCGGGGAGCTGTTTTTT.